This TCR beta chain was captured in a study of T cells in Graves' hyperthyroidism and ophthalmopathy. General observations from the study: Ophthalmopathy, as predicted by the model, came a median roughly 6.5 months after the prediction. Classification by a 13 V-J model distinguished ophthalmopathy from stable hyperthyroidism. Most thyroid clonotypes with frequency above 0.001 were detected in blood.

The germline V and J ends were trimmed by 1 base and 4 bases, with 13 bases remaining between them. Germline V CDR1 and CDR2: GTSNPN, SVGIG (reference sequence). The CDR3 extends over 14 amino acids. This clonotype was seen many times. Its antigen is still unknown. The study left out patients who had uncontrolled infection, other autoimmune disease, pregnancy or lactation. Amplification of TCR beta CDR3 regions was performed using RNA transcripts as template. TCR CDR3 underwent first-round RT-PCR with the HTBI primer set. Each CDR3 protein is one row after TCRdb ran MiXCR on the multiplex PCR reads. The sample contains roughly 500,000 distinct CDR3 sequences, approximately 15% of which appear only once.

Material: blood. The rearrangement links TRBV30 to TRBJ1-2; D is unresolved. The receptor comes from a woman aged 25 to 39 with Graves' hyperthyroidism that later progressed to Graves' ophthalmopathy. The CDR3 bases are TGTGCCTGGAGTGCACGGACGGCCTTCTATGGCTACACCTTC. It translates to CAWSARTAFYGYTF.